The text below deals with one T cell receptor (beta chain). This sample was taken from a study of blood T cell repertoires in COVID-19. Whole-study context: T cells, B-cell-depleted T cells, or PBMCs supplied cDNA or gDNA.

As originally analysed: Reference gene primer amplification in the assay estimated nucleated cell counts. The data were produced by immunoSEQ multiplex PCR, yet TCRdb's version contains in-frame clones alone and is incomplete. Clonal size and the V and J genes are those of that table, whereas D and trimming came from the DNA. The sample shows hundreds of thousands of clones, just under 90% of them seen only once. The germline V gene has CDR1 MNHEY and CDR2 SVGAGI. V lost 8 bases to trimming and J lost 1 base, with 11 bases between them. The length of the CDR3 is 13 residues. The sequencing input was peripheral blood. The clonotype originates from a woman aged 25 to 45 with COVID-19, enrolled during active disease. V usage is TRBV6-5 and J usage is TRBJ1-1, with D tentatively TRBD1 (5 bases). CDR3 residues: CASGRGTNTEAFF. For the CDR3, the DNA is TGTGCCAGCGGGCGGGGCACGAACACTGAAGCTTTCTTT.